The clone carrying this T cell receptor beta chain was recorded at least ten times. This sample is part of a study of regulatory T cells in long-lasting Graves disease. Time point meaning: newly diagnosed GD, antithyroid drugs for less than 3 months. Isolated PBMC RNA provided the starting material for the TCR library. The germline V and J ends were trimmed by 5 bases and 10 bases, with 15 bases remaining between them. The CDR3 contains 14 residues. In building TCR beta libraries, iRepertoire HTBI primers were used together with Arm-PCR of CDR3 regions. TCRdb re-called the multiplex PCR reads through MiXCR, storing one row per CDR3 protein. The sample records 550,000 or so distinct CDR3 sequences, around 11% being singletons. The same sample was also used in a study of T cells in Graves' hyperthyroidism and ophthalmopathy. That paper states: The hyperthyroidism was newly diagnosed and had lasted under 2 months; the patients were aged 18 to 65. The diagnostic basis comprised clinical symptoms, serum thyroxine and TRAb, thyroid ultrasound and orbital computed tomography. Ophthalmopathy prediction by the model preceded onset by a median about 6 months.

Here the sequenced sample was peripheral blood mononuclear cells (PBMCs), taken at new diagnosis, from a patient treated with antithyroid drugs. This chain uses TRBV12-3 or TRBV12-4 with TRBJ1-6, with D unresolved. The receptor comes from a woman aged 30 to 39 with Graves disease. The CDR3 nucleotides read TGTGCCAGCAGTCAGGACGGAAGGTACTCACCCCTCCACTTT. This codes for CASSQDGRYSPLHF.